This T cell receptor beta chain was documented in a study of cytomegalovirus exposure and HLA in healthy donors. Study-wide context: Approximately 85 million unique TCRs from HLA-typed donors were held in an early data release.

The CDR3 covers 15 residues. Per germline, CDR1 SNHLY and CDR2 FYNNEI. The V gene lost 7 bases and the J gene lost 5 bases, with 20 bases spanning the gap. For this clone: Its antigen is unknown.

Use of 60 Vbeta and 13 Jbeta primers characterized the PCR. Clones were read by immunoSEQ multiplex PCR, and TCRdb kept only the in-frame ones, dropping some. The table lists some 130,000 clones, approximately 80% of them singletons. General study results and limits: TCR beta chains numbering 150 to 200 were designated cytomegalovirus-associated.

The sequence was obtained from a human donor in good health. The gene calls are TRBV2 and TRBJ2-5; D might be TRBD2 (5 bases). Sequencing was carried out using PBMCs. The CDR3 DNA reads TGTGCCAGCATAGCGTCAGGCCCCTTGGGGGAGACCCAGTACTTC. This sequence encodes CASIASGPLGETQYF. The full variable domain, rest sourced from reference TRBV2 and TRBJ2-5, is EPEVTQTPSHQVTQMGQEVILRCVPISNHLYFYWYRQILGQKVEFLVSFYNNEISEKSEIFDDQFSVERPDGSNFTLKIRSTKLEDSAMYFCASIASGPLGETQYFGPGTRLLVL.